Each of the 5 T cell receptor beta chains below was sequenced from the same sample in a study of T cells in Graves' hyperthyroidism and ophthalmopathy. Amplified TCR beta CDR3 regions derived from RNA transcripts. First-round RT-PCR targeting the TCR CDR3 was performed with the HTBI primer set. TCRdb reprocessed the multiplex PCR reads via MiXCR and lists one record per CDR3 protein. Of 600,000 to 700,000 distinct CDR3 sequences listed, about 45% were seen once; the top ten hold about 7%. Sequenced sample: peripheral blood or thyroid tissue (not recorded which). The receptors were sampled from an adult man with Graves' disease, either hyperthyroidism or ophthalmopathy (not recorded which).

This chain connects TRBV9 to TRBJ2-5, with 9 bases aligning to TRBD1. The trim removed 0 bases at V and 7 bases at J, leaving 10 bases unmatched. Germline V gene lookup returns CDR1 SGDLS and CDR2 YYNGEE. This CDR3 region has 16 residues. The CDR3 bases are TGTGCCAGCAGCGTAGGCGGACAGGGGCTGAGGGGGACCCAGTACTTC. Translation: CASSVGGQGLRGTQYF.

This clonotype occurred a few times. The chain carries TRBV12-3 or TRBV12-4 and TRBJ1-1; no firm D call. V dropped 3 bases and J dropped 7 bases, with 9 bases sitting between them. The CDR3 has 12 residues. In DNA, the CDR3 is TGTGCCAGCAGTTTTTACAGCAGTGAAGCTTTCTTT. Protein: CASSFYSSEAFF.

V gene TRBV29-1 combines with J gene TRBJ1-1; no clear D gene. Trimming took 8 bases from V and 0 from J, leaving 10 bases between them. The germline V gene encodes CDR1 SQVTM and CDR2 ANQGSEA. The CDR3 is 12 residues long. This CDR3 reads CSQGNMNTEAFF. The CDR3 DNA reads as TGCAGCCAAGGAAATATGAACACTGAAGCTTTCTTT.

In regard to this clonotype: This may be a read error, as it is one base from a much larger clone. This CDR3 fails to terminate in the conserved phenylalanine or tryptophan, so it likely reflects a read error. J is TRBJ1-2 and V is TRBV7-2, with D perhaps TRBD1 (5 bases). The V gene's germline CDR1 is SGHTA and CDR2 FQGNSA. The V gene lost 5 bases and the J gene lost 2 bases, with 6 bases spanning the gap. The CDR3 has 12 residues. The CDR3 spells CASSRGNYGYTI. The CDR3 DNA reads TGTGCCAGCAGCAGGGGCAACTATGGCTACACCATC.

The V gene is TRBV10-3, the J gene TRBJ2-5; 9 bases align to TRBD1. Per germline, CDR1 ENHRY and CDR2 SYGVKD. The CDR3 runs to 14 residues. Trimming removed 3 bases from V and 5 bases from J; junction bases left unmatched: 4. DNA for the CDR3: TGTGCCATCAGTGACGGGACAGGGTTGGAGACCCAGTACTTC. This translates into CAISDGTGLETQYF.